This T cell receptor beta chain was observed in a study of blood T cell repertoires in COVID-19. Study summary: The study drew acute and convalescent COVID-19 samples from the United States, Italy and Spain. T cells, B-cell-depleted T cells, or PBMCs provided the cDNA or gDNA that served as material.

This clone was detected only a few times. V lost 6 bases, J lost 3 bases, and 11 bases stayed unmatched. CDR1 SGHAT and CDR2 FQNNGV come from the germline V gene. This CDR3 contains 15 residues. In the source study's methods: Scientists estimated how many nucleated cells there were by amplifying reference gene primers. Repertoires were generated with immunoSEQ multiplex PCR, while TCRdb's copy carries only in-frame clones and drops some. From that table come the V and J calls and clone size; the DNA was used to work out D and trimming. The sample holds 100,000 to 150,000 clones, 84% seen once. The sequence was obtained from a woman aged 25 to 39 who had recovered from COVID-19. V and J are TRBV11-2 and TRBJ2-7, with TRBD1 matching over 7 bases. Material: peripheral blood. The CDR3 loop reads CASSTQPGQLYEQYF. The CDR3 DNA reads TGTGCCAGCAGTACTCAGCCGGGACAGCTCTACGAGCAGTACTTC.